This passage covers 25 T cell receptor beta chains from one sample sequenced in a study of CD8+ T cells in alopecia areata (dated by TCRdb to the late 2010s). The receptor library was made with the immunoSEQ multiplex PCR assay. RNA was extracted from all samples and reverse transcribed into cDNA as template for TCR sequencing. TCRdb holds this immuneACCESS table with in-frame rearrangements only. Some clones are missing; in checked studies, unresolved V genes explain under half, and the rest has no known cause. This sample lists roughly 120,000 clones; roughly 60% were detected once. Together, the top ten hold roughly 30% of the sample. This specimen's time point label, interpreted: about 4 weeks on oral tofacitinib. Per the publication, the treatment or condition label means: oral pan-JAK inhibitor, 5-10 mg twice daily. The sequences come from CD8+ T cells sorted from blood, collected at week 4, from a patient treated with tofacitinib. The receptors derive from a human donor with alopecia areata.

The V call is TRBV29-1, the J call TRBJ2-7; 12 bases fit TRBD1. The CDR3 is 14 residues long. The germline V gene has CDR1 SQVTM and CDR2 ANQGSEA. J gave up 7 bases and V 3 bases, and 7 bases lay outside the gene matches. The CDR3 DNA reads as TGCAGCGTTGAGCCGGGACAGGGGGCTCGTGAGCAGTACTTC. Protein product: CSVEPGQGAREQYF.

The genes are TRBV2 and TRBJ1-1, with 8 positions matching TRBD1. This CDR3 has 15 amino acids. CDR1 and CDR2 from the germline V gene are SNHLY and FYNNEI. Unmatched junction bases numbered 5, after V lost 1 base and J lost 4 bases. The CDR3 loop reads CASSEGQGSGTEAFF. CDR3 in DNA: TGTGCCAGCAGTGAAGGACAGGGGAGTGGCACTGAAGCTTTCTTT.

The chain has TRBV4-1 and TRBJ2-7; 7 bases are shared with TRBD2. V lost 6 bases, J lost 0 bases, and 2 bases stayed unmatched. CDR1 and CDR2 from the germline V gene are MGHRA and YSYEKL. The CDR3 runs to 13 residues. For the CDR3, the DNA is TGCGCCAGCAGGGGCGGGGGCTCCTACGAGCAGTACTTC. Translation: CASRGGGSYEQYF.

V is TRBV7-2 and J is TRBJ2-7; D is unclear. The CDR3 extends over 11 amino acids. The V gene lost 4 bases and the J gene lost 2 bases, with 3 bases spanning the gap. Germline V lookup: CDR1 SGHTA, CDR2 FQGNSA. CDR3 coding DNA: TGTGCCAGCAGCTGGGCCTACGAGCAGTACTTC. The encoded protein is CASSWAYEQYF.

The chain joins TRBV10-3 to TRBJ2-3; TRBD1 aligns across 7 bases. Germline-derived CDR1 and CDR2 are ENHRY and SYGVKD. V shed 2 bases, J shed 0 bases, and the junction held 17 bases outside the gene matches. CDR3 length equals 20 residues. The CDR3 here is CAISEPPNRGRTSSTDTQYF. CDR3 coding DNA: TGTGCCATCAGTGAGCCACCCAACAGGGGTCGTACCTCTAGCACAGATACGCAGTATTTT.

This chain links TRBV19 with TRBJ1-5; TRBD1 matches at 9 bases. V lost 10 bases to trimming and J lost 7 bases; unmatched junction nucleotides: 11. CDR1 and CDR2 from the germline V gene are LNHDA and SQIVND (reference sequence). The CDR3 sequence is 14 residues long. The CDR3 here is CATSQQGAGQPQHF. The DNA for the CDR3 is TGTGCCACCTCCCAACAGGGGGCAGGGCAGCCCCAGCATTTT.

The chain uses TRBV13 and TRBJ2-5; TRBD1 might be the D (6 bases). V was clipped by 5 bases and J by 5 bases, with 12 bases between them. CDR1 PRHDT and CDR2 FYEKMQ come from the germline V gene (reference sequence). CDR3 length: 13 amino acids. In DNA, the CDR3 is TGTGCCAGCAGCGTCGCAGGGGCTGAGACCCAGTACTTC. Its translation is CASSVAGAETQYF.

This clone appeared a single time. CDR3 nucleotides: TGTGCCAGCAGCGCAGATGGGGGTTTCACAGATACGCAGTATTTT. This gives the protein CASSADGGFTDTQYF. The chain recombines TRBV9 with TRBJ2-3; TRBD1 or TRBD2 may be the D gene (5 bases each). Germline CDR1 is SGDLS and CDR2 is YYNGEE. The V end was cut by 3 bases, the J end by 2 bases, with 13 bases between. This CDR3 comprises 15 residues.

The chain carries TRBV28 and TRBJ2-5; 8 bases map to TRBD1. J was trimmed by 0 bases and V by 4 bases; bases with no gene match: 4. CDR3 length: 15 residues. Germline CDR1 MDHEN, CDR2 SYDVKM. This chain's CDR3 is CASSSHRGDQETQYF. CDR3 sequence (DNA): TGTGCCAGCAGTTCCCACAGGGGGGACCAAGAGACCCAGTACTTC.

The sample holds one count of this clone. The J gene is TRBJ2-5, the V gene TRBV25-1; D possibly corresponds to TRBD2 (5 bases). Looked up from germline, CDR1 is MGHDK and CDR2 is SYGVNS. V was shortened by 4 bases and J by 14 bases, with 11 bases between the two germline ends. This CDR3 contains 10 residues. CDR3 in DNA: TGTGCCAGCAGTGCACTAGGCCTTTACTTC. Translation gives CASSALGLYF. The full variable domain, completed using reference TRBV25-1 and TRBJ2-5, is EADIYQTPRYLVIGTGKKITLECSQTMGHDKMYWYQQDPGMELHLIHYSYGVNSTEKGDLSSESTVSRIRTEHFPLTLESARPSHTSQYLCASSALGLYFGPGTRLLVL.

The chain has TRBV29-1 and TRBJ2-5; 9 bases map to TRBD2. J lost 2 bases, V lost 3 bases, and 4 bases had no gene match. Germline V lookup: CDR1 SQVTM, CDR2 ANQGSEA. The length of the CDR3 is 14 residues. This CDR3 is CSVELAGKQETQYF. Here the CDR3 DNA reads TGCAGCGTTGAGCTAGCGGGAAAGCAAGAGACCCAGTACTTC.

V usage is TRBV29-1 and J usage is TRBJ2-3; 8 positions match TRBD1. The CDR3 loop spans 14 amino acids. Germline V gene sequence: CDR1 SQVTM, CDR2 ANQGSEA. The J segment lost 4 bases and the V segment lost 3 bases, leaving 6 bases of the junction unmatched. CDR3 protein: CSVDIGQGPDTQYF. The CDR3 bases are TGCAGCGTTGACATCGGACAGGGCCCAGATACGCAGTATTTT.

This CDR3 reads CSVEESGGDRNEQFF. The CDR3 DNA follows: TGCAGCGTTGAAGAATCCGGGGGCGATCGGAATGAGCAGTTCTTC. This chain joins TRBV29-1 and TRBJ2-1; either TRBD1 or TRBD2 may supply D (6 bases each). The CDR3 covers 15 residues. Germline V gives CDR1 SQVTM, CDR2 ANQGSEA. The V end lost 0 bases, the J end lost 7 bases, and 16 bases lay between the germline ends.

This clone was counted between two and nine times. The chain recombines TRBV29-1 with TRBJ1-2; maybe TRBD1 (5 bases). Germline V gives CDR1 SQVTM, CDR2 ANQGSEA. Trimming stripped 5 bases from V and 6 bases from J, with 16 bases between. The CDR3 loop spans 13 amino acids. CDR3: CSVFSDRHNGYTF. CDR3 DNA: TGCAGCGTTTTTTCCGACAGACACAATGGCTACACCTTC.

This clone appeared a few times. The J gene is TRBJ1-2, the V gene TRBV15; the D is unclear. Looked up from germline, CDR1 is LNHNV and CDR2 is YYDKDF (reference sequence). This CDR3 contains 14 residues. V shed 3 bases and J shed 8 bases, with 16 bases lying between them. CDR3 sequence: CATSRDRTGQGYTF. In DNA, the CDR3 is TGTGCCACCAGCAGGGATCGGACCGGGCAGGGCTACACCTTC.

J is TRBJ2-2 and V is TRBV5-6, with D uncertain. The CDR3 is 14 residues long. Trimming left V 0 bases short and J 0 bases short, with 3 bases between. Germline V gene sequence: CDR1 SGHDT, CDR2 YYEEEE. CDR3 nucleotides: TGTGCCAGCAGCTTGGTGGCGAACACCGGGGAGCTGTTTTTT. Amino acids: CASSLVANTGELFF.

J is TRBJ1-1 and V is TRBV29-1; D unclear. The CDR3 covers 11 residues. Trimming left V 5 bases short and J 7 bases short, with 11 bases between. In germline, CDR1 is SQVTM, CDR2 ANQGSEA. The CDR3 DNA reads TGCAGCGTTCCCGACACCGGTGAAGCTTTCTTT. Translating gives CSVPDTGEAFF. The whole variable domain, remainder taken from reference TRBV29-1 and TRBJ1-1, is SAVISQKPSRDICQRGTSLTIQCQVDSQVTMMFWYRQQPGQSLTLIATANQGSEATYESGFVIDKFPISRPNLTFSTLTVSNMSPEDSSIYLCSVPDTGEAFFGQGTRLTVV.

The gene calls are TRBV29-1 and TRBJ2-7, with a weak D call TRBD1 (8 bases). The V end lost 7 bases, the J end lost 5 bases, and 18 bases lay between the germline ends. The CDR3 consists of 13 residues. Germline V CDR1 and CDR2: SQVTM, ANQGSEA. CDR3 amino acids: CSAVDREGDEQYF. The CDR3 DNA reads as TGCAGCGCCGTGGACAGGGAGGGGGACGAGCAGTACTTC.

V is TRBV11-2 and J is TRBJ2-1; no definite D call. Germline V CDR1 and CDR2: SGHAT, FQNNGV. The CDR3 loop spans 13 amino acids. V was clipped by 4 bases and J by 1 base, with 5 bases between them. DNA for the CDR3: TGTGCCAGCAGCTCCCCGTCCTACAATGAGCAGTTCTTC. This encodes CASSSPSYNEQFF.

The genes are TRBV11-3 and TRBJ2-1; tentatively, D is TRBD1 or TRBD2 (5 bases each). Trimming removed 2 bases at V and 8 bases at J, with 10 bases between. This CDR3 region has 13 residues. Germline lookup yields CDR1 SGHNT and CDR2 YENEEA. CDR3: CASSLKGTDEQFF. The DNA for the CDR3 is TGTGCCAGCAGCTTAAAGGGGACCGATGAGCAGTTCTTC. The whole variable domain, remainder taken from reference TRBV11-3 and TRBJ2-1, is EAGVVQSPRYKIIEKKQPVAFWCNPISGHNTLYWYLQNLGQGPELLIRYENEEAVDDSQLPKDRFSAERLKGVDSTLKIQPAELGDSAVYLCASSLKGTDEQFFGPGTRLTVL.

V and J are TRBV29-1 and TRBJ2-3; D gene ambiguous. This CDR3 has 14 residues. V lost 0 bases and J 4 bases, leaving 11 bases between the germline ends. The germline gives CDR1 SQVTM, CDR2 ANQGSEA. CDR3 in amino acids: CSVEDALRADTQYF. CDR3 nucleotide sequence: TGCAGCGTTGAAGATGCCCTCCGGGCAGATACGCAGTATTTT.

The rearrangement uses TRBV7-9 and TRBJ1-4; 7 nucleotides align to TRBD1. The germline V gene encodes CDR1 SEHNR and CDR2 FQNEAQ (reference sequence). V lost 2 bases and J lost 8; bases outside the gene matches: 5. This CDR3 region has 14 residues. CDR3 region: CASSLTATGEKLFF. CDR3 bases: TGTGCCAGCAGCTTAACGGCGACAGGGGAAAAACTGTTTTTT.

This clone was seen only a few times. The chain has TRBV30 and TRBJ2-1, with D possibly TRBD2 on 5 matching bases. Trimming took off 0 bases at V and 2 bases at J, with 11 bases between the two ends. From germline, CDR1 is GTSNPN and CDR2 SVGIG (reference sequence). CDR3 length equals 15 residues. This CDR3 reads CAWSVGAAPYNEQFF. The CDR3 nucleotides are TGTGCCTGGAGTGTGGGAGCGGCCCCCTACAATGAGCAGTTCTTC.

This clone was counted a few times. J is TRBJ2-2 and V is TRBV29-1; 7 bases align to TRBD1. This CDR3 is built from 13 residues. The V and J ends lost 4 bases and 2 bases, in that order; junction bases with no gene match: 1. Germline-derived CDR1 and CDR2 are SQVTM and ANQGSEA. CDR3 sequence: CSVGQGNTGELFF. The CDR3 DNA follows: TGCAGCGTTGGACAGGGTAACACCGGGGAGCTGTTTTTT.

This chain connects TRBV7-9 to TRBJ1-6; possibly TRBD1 for D (6 bases). CDR1 is SEHNR, CDR2 FQNEAQ, per germline (reference sequence). CDR3 length: 15 amino acids. Deletions cut 3 bases from V and 10 bases from J, with 16 bases between. The CDR3 sequence: CASSFSGTLGSPLHF. CDR3 nucleotides: TGTGCCAGCAGCTTTTCCGGGACACTTGGATCACCCCTCCACTTT.